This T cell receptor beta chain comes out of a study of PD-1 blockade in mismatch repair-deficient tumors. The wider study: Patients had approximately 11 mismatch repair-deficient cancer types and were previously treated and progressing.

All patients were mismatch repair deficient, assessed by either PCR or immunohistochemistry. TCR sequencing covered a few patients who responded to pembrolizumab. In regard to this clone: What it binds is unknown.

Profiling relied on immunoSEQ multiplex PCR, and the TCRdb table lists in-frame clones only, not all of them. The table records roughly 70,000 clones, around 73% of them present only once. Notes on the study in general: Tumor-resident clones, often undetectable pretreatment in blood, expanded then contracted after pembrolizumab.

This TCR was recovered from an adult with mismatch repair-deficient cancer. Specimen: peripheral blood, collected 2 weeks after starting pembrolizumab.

The CDR3 DNA is TGTGCCAGCAGCTTAAGGGATGAAGCTTTCTTT. As protein: CASSLRDEAFF. V gene TRBV7-8 combines with J gene TRBJ1-1; D remains unclear. The CDR3 totals 11 residues. The V gene lost 2 bases and the J gene lost 7 bases, with 5 bases spanning the gap. The germline gives CDR1 SGHVS, CDR2 FQNEAQ.